By frequency in the sample, the clone carrying this TCR beta chain is large. As yet, its antigen is unknown. Some clones are missing from TCRdb's copy, which holds only in-frame ones; the method was immunoSEQ multiplex PCR. Among about 4,000 clones listed, about 61% were seen once. CDR1 is SGHTA, CDR2 FQGTGA, per germline. V lost 3 bases, J lost 7 bases, and 1 base stayed unmatched. This CDR3 spans 13 amino acids. The data were taken from a study of coeliac disease. About the study: Without high-resolution HLA typing, biased TRBV7-2 usage was queried. Regarding the study as a whole: Of coeliac lamina propria samples, about 50% of the 18 held published gliadin-specific TRB sequences, versus 1 of 6 controls. Lower clonality than controls marked TRB and TRG repertoires from active celiac intraepithelial and lamina propria samples.

The J gene is TRBJ2-7, the V gene TRBV7-3; TRBD2 agrees at 12 bases. Source material: lymphocytes from the gut lamina propria. The origin of this receptor is a man in his 70s without celiac disease. The CDR3: CASSFGLAGEQYF. The CDR3 DNA sequence: TGTGCCAGCAGCTTCGGACTAGCGGGGGAGCAGTACTTC. Looking up the rest from reference TRBV7-3 and TRBJ2-7 gives the full variable domain: GAGVSQTPSNKVTEKGKYVELRCDPISGHTALYWYRQSLGQGPEFLIYFQGTGAADDSGLPNDRFFAVRPEGSVSTLKIQRTERGDSAVYLCASSFGLAGEQYFGPGTRLTVT.